These T cell receptor beta chains were read from a single sample in a study of T cell repertoires in cytomegalovirus infection. No antigen has been assigned to these receptors. TCRdb re-derived calls from the reads in MiXCR, one entry per CDR3 protein. The sample has more than 250,000 distinct CDR3 sequences; roughly 25% are singletons. This specimen was cultured PBMCs, taken from culture after CMV antigen stimulation. The receptors originated from a human donor in good health (CMV status not recorded). Some clones in this sample may be carry-over from other donors' samples. Both conserved end residues are part of each CDR3. The D gene is left open where the match is weak. Part of the rows lack a size; the others show once, few, many or a class for expanded clones.

16 | many | TRBJ1-3 | TRBD1 | TRBV7-2 | CASSLGGQGYGNTIYF | TGTGCCAGCAGCTTAGGGGGACAGGGGTACGGAAACACCATATATTTT
16 | few | TRBJ2-7 | - | TRBV4-3 | CASSQDGPGNPYEQYF | TGCGCCAGCAGCCAAGATGGTCCAGGTAATCCCTACGAGCAGTACTTC
15 | - | TRBJ2-5 | - | TRBV7-9 | CASSEPRAEGETQYF | TGTGCCAGCAGCGAGCCTCGGGCGGAGGGGGAGACCCAGTACTTC
15 | - | TRBJ1-5 | - | TRBV28 | CASSLGSQGEQPQHF | TGTGCCAGCAGTTTAGGCTCACAGGGAGAGCAGCCCCAGCATTTT
15 | - | TRBJ2-7 | - | TRBV6-1 | CASSQAGSGTYEQYF | TGTGCCAGCAGTCAGGCGGGTAGCGGCACCTACGAGCAGTACTTC
16 | - | TRBJ2-2 | TRBD2 | TRBV28 | CASTMGLAGNTGELFF | TGTGCCAGCACCATGGGACTAGCGGGTAACACCGGGGAGCTGTTTTTT
16 | - | TRBJ2-4 | - | TRBV12-3/TRBV12-4 | CASSPRGGGPKNIQYF | TGTGCCAGCAGTCCCCGCGGGGGCGGTCCCAAAAACATTCAGTACTTC
17 | few | TRBJ2-3 | TRBD2 | TRBV6-2/TRBV6-3 | CASSHGTSGRASDTQYF | TGTGCCAGCAGTCACGGGACTAGCGGGAGGGCCTCAGATACGCAGTATTTT
18 | - | TRBJ2-7 | TRBD2 | TRBV24-1 | CATSDSLAKASGTYEQYF | TGTGCCACCAGTGATTCATTGGCGAAGGCTAGCGGCACCTACGAGCAGTACTTC
15 | - | TRBJ1-2 | - | TRBV2 | CASKLELQGHYGYTF | TGTGCCAGCAAGCTGGAGCTTCAGGGCCACTATGGCTACACCTTC
16 | few | TRBJ2-1 | - | TRBV5-5 | CASSLGGAPAHNEQFF | TGTGCCAGCAGCCTGGGGGGAGCTCCAGCCCACAATGAGCAGTTCTTC
16 | many | TRBJ2-1 | - | TRBV7-2 | CASSLRGSGYYNEQFF | TGTGCCAGCAGCTTAAGGGGCAGCGGGTATTACAATGAGCAGTTCTTC
13 | few | TRBJ2-5 | - | TRBV6-1 | CASTPGSRETQYF | TGTGCCAGCACCCCAGGCTCAAGGGAGACCCAGTACTTC
15 | few | TRBJ2-2 | TRBD1 | TRBV20-1 | CSAKRQGSNTGELFF | TGCAGTGCCAAAAGACAGGGGTCTAACACCGGGGAGCTGTTTTTT
16 | - | TRBJ2-1 | TRBD2 | TRBV12-3/TRBV12-4 | CASSPLAGGSYNEQFF | TGTGCCAGCAGTCCTCTAGCGGGAGGCTCCTACAATGAGCAGTTCTTC
12 | few | TRBJ2-1 | - | TRBV29-1 | CSARTGYNEQFF | TGCAGCGCTCGGACGGGTTACAATGAGCAGTTCTTC
13 | few | TRBJ2-2 | - | TRBV12-3/TRBV12-4 | CASTLGYTGELFF | TGTGCCAGCACATTGGGGTACACCGGGGAGCTGTTTTTT
14 | few | TRBJ2-1 | - | TRBV29-1 | CSVGATNSYNEQFF | TGCAGCGTTGGGGCTACCAACTCCTACAATGAGCAGTTCTTC
15 | few | TRBJ2-1 | - | TRBV19 | CASSPQGGGNNEQFF | TGTGCCAGTAGTCCCCAGGGAGGGGGTAACAATGAGCAGTTCTTC
13 | - | TRBJ2-7 | TRBD2 | TRBV20-1 | CSARWGGSYEQYF | TGCAGTGCTAGATGGGGGGGCTCCTACGAGCAGTACTTC
14 | many | TRBJ1-6 | - | TRBV7-8 | CASSSGLYNSPLHF | TGTGCCAGCAGCTCGGGACTATATAATTCACCCCTCCACTTT
15 | many | TRBJ2-5 | - | TRBV5-4 | CASSLWGSRGETQYF | TGTGCCAGCAGCTTGTGGGGGAGTAGGGGGGAGACCCAGTACTTC
17 | few | TRBJ1-5 | - | TRBV28 | CASSLGRAVSSNQPQHF | TGTGCCAGCAGTTTGGGCAGGGCGGTATCCAGCAATCAGCCCCAGCATTTT
11 | - | TRBJ2-1 | - | TRBV6-2/TRBV6-3 | CASTLGNEQFF | TGTGCCAGCACCCTGGGGAATGAGCAGTTCTTC
16 | few | TRBJ2-7 | TRBD1 | TRBV24-1 | CATSESTGGIGDRQYF | TGTGCCACCAGTGAGTCAACAGGGGGCATCGGGGATCGGCAGTACTTC
16 | many | TRBJ2-2 | TRBD1 | TRBV7-2 | CASSQWTGTNTGELFF | TGTGCCAGCAGCCAGTGGACAGGGACGAACACCGGGGAGCTGTTTTTT
16 | few | TRBJ2-2 | - | TRBV12-5 | CASGLGGTLNTGELFF | TGTGCTAGTGGTTTGGGCGGGACACTGAACACCGGGGAGCTGTTTTTT
14 | - | TRBJ2-3 | TRBD1 | TRBV2 | CASSRDRASDTQYF | TGTGCCAGCAGCCGGGACAGGGCATCAGATACGCAGTATTTT
13 | - | TRBJ1-2 | - | TRBV7-2 | CASSLEGVDTTSF | TGTGCCAGCAGCTTAGAAGGCGTCGATACGACATCCTTC
17 | many | TRBJ2-3 | TRBD2 | TRBV6-1 | CASGRGGRAPSTDTQYF | TGTGCCAGCGGGAGGGGCGGGAGGGCCCCTAGCACAGATACGCAGTATTTT
13 | - | TRBJ2-7 | - | TRBV24-1 | CATSSGTTYEQYF | TGTGCCACCAGTTCAGGAACCACCTACGAGCAGTACTTC
14 | many | TRBJ1-6 | - | TRBV7-2 | CASSLKRDNSPLHF | TGTGCCAGCAGCTTAAAGAGAGATAATTCACCCCTCCACTTT
14 | many | TRBJ1-5 | TRBD1 | TRBV6-1 | CASRGQTSNQPQHF | TGTGCCAGCAGGGGACAGACTAGCAATCAGCCCCAGCATTTT
15 | - | TRBJ2-2 | TRBD2 | TRBV4-3 | CASSQDGGRTGELFF | TGCGCCAGCAGCCAAGATGGCGGGAGGACCGGGGAGCTGTTTTTT
15 | - | TRBJ2-1 | - | TRBV11-3 | CASSSSTISYNEQFF | TGTGCCAGCAGCTCGAGCACAATCTCCTACAATGAGCAGTTCTTC
14 | many | TRBJ2-3 | TRBD2 | TRBV7-2 | CASSHSGAPDTQYF | TGTGCCAGCAGCCACAGCGGGGCCCCAGATACGCAGTATTTT
17 | - | TRBJ2-1 | - | TRBV6-2/TRBV6-3 | CASSYVPGSRVLNEQFF | TGTGCCAGCAGTTACGTCCCCGGATCGCGGGTGCTCAATGAGCAGTTCTTC
17 | - | TRBJ2-1 | - | TRBV11-2 | CASSLAGLAIPYNEQFF | TGTGCCAGCAGCTTAGCGGGTCTAGCAATTCCCTACAATGAGCAGTTCTTC
15 | few | TRBJ2-3 | TRBD2 | TRBV24-1 | CATSVAGGAPDTQYF | TGTGCCACCAGTGTAGCGGGAGGAGCCCCAGATACGCAGTATTTT
14 | - | TRBJ2-2 | TRBD2 | TRBV11-3 | CASSPTSYTGELFF | TGTGCCAGCAGCCCGACTAGCTACACCGGGGAGCTGTTTTTT
13 | once | TRBJ1-4 | - | TRBV2 | CASREENNEKLFF | TGTGCCAGCCGTGAGGAGAATAATGAAAAACTGTTTTTT
16 | few | TRBJ2-7 | TRBD2 | TRBV4-2 | CASSPRRLSGRYEQYF | TGTGCCAGCAGCCCTAGACGGCTCAGCGGGAGGTACGAGCAGTACTTC
16 | many | TRBJ2-3 | TRBD2 | TRBV7-2 | CASSSRTSGRRDTQYF | TGTGCCAGCAGCTCCCGGACTAGCGGGAGACGAGATACGCAGTATTTT
16 | - | TRBJ2-1 | TRBD2 | TRBV7-9 | CASSPRGLAVTGEQFF | TGTGCCAGCAGCCCGAGGGGACTAGCGGTCACAGGTGAGCAGTTCTTC
13 | few | TRBJ1-5 | - | TRBV10-3 | CAIGTASNQPQHF | TGTGCCATCGGGACGGCGAGCAATCAGCCCCAGCATTTT
13 | - | TRBJ1-1 | - | TRBV30 | CAWSVRWDTEAFF | TGTGCCTGGAGTGTACGGTGGGACACTGAAGCTTTCTTT
15 | - | TRBJ2-7 | TRBD2 | TRBV6-2/TRBV6-3 | CASNYGARLASEQYF | TGTGCCAGCAACTACGGGGCCAGACTAGCATCTGAGCAGTACTTC
13 | - | TRBJ1-1 | - | TRBV30 | CAWRPNRNTEAFF | TGTGCCTGGAGGCCGAACAGGAACACTGAAGCTTTCTTT
14 | few | TRBJ1-5 | - | TRBV19 | CAVADRKSNQPQHF | TGTGCCGTCGCGGACAGAAAGTCCAATCAGCCCCAGCATTTT
14 | many | TRBJ2-7 | - | TRBV6-1 | CASSAGTTTYEQYF | TGTGCCAGCAGTGCCGGGACAACGACCTACGAGCAGTACTTC
20 | few | TRBJ2-1 | TRBD2 | TRBV7-9 | CASSLSLLAGGPGGYNEQFF | TGTGCCAGCAGCTTATCCTTACTAGCGGGAGGGCCAGGCGGCTACAATGAGCAGTTCTTC
14 | many | TRBJ1-5 | - | TRBV20-1 | CSAHVGASNQPQHF | TGCAGTGCTCACGTGGGGGCTAGCAATCAGCCCCAGCATTTT
13 | - | TRBJ1-1 | - | TRBV6-5 | CASRLYTNTEAFF | TGTGCCAGCAGATTATACACGAACACTGAAGCTTTCTTT
15 | - | TRBJ2-3 | - | TRBV9 | CASSARPGVPDTQYF | TGTGCCAGCAGCGCGCGCCCAGGAGTCCCAGATACGCAGTATTTT
17 | - | TRBJ1-4 | - | TRBV12-3/TRBV12-4 | CASSPGGGLATNEKLFF | TGTGCCAGCAGTCCCGGCGGGGGACTTGCAACTAATGAAAAACTGTTTTTT
12 | - | TRBJ1-5 | - | TRBV7-8 | CASSSPDKPQHF | TGTGCCAGCAGCTCCCCCGACAAGCCCCAGCATTTT
16 | many | TRBJ1-4 | TRBD1 | TRBV20-1 | CSARPTQGATNEKLFF | TGCAGTGCCCGTCCCACACAGGGGGCAACTAATGAAAAACTGTTTTTT
14 | few | TRBJ2-5 | - | TRBV11-2 | CASSLSSKQETQYF | TGTGCCAGCAGCTTAAGCAGCAAACAAGAGACCCAGTACTTC
14 | few | TRBJ2-1 | TRBD2 | TRBV5-1 | CASRGLAGAGEQFF | TGCGCCAGCAGGGGACTAGCGGGAGCGGGTGAGCAGTTCTTC
15 | - | TRBJ1-2 | - | TRBV7-2 | CASSPRPGWDYGYTF | TGTGCCAGCAGCCCACGGCCGGGTTGGGACTATGGCTACACCTTC